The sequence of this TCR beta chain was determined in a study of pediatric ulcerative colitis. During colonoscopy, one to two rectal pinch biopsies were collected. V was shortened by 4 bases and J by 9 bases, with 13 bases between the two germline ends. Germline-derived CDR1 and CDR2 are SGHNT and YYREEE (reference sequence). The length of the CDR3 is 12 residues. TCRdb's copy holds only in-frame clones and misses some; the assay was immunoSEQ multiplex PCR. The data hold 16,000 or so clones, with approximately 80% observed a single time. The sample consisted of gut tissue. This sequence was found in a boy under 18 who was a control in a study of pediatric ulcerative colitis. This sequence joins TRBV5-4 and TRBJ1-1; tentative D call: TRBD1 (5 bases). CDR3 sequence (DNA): TGTGCCAGCAGCCTAGGGGCAGCACAAGCTTTCTTT. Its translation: CASSLGAAQAFF.